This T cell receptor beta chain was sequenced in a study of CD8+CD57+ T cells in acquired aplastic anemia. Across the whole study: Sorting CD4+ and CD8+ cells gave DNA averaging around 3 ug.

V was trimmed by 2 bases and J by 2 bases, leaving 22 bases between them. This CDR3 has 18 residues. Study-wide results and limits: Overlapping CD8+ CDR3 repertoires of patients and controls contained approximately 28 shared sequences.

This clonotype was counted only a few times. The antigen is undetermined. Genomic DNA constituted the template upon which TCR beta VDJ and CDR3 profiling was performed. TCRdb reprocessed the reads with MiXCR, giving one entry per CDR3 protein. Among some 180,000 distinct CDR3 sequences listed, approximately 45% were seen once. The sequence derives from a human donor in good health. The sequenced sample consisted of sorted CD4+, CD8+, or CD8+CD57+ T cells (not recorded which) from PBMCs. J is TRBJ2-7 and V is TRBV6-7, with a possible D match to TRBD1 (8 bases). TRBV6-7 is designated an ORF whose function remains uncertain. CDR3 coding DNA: TGTGCCAGCAGTTACGATGACAGGGGACTAAAACCGGCCTACGAGCAGTACTTC. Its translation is CASSYDDRGLKPAYEQYF.